The clone carrying this T cell receptor beta chain was counted between two and nine times. Sequenced by immunoSEQ multiplex PCR; TCRdb stores in-frame clones only, minus some. The repertoire holds roughly 67,000 clones, with around 90% as singletons. This CDR3 is built from 14 residues. Germline CDR1 and CDR2: LGHNA and YNFKEQ. Trimming removed 0 bases at V and 5 bases at J, with 10 bases between. The sample is drawn from a study of T cells after somatic rescue of genetic block. This clonotype was obtained from a man in his forties. The J gene is TRBJ1-1, the V gene TRBV4-2; D is unresolved. Material for sequencing was peripheral blood mononuclear cells (PBMCs). The CDR3 region is CASSQDDPRTEAFF. The CDR3 bases are TGTGCCAGCAGCCAAGATGACCCACGAACTGAAGCTTTCTTT.